This passage covers 4 T cell receptor beta chains from one sample sequenced in a study of blood T cell repertoires in COVID-19. The protocol was immunoSEQ multiplex PCR, while the TCRdb copy is restricted to in-frame clones and leaves out a portion. Among roughly 420,000 clones listed, approximately 88% were seen once. The source material was PBMCs or T cells enriched from blood (not recorded which). The receptors were gathered from a woman aged 25 to 39 with acute COVID-19.

Concerning this clone itself: Germline and junction disagree at one end, which may indicate a read error. The chain has TRBV7-2 and TRBJ1-2; TRBD1 matches at 8 bases. The V gene's germline CDR1 is SGHTA and CDR2 FQGNSA. The CDR3 covers 14 residues. CDR3 sequence: CASSQSGQGAVRDF. The CDR3 region has the DNA TGTGCCAGCAGCCAGTCTGGACAGGGCGCGGTTCGGGACTTC.

About this clone itself: Other DNA variants within this sample encode the same CDR3. The chain links TRBV18 to TRBJ1-1; a weak D match, TRBD1 (6 bases). Germline CDR1 and CDR2: KGHSH and LQKENI. Deletions cut 3 bases from V and 1 base from J, with 9 bases between. The CDR3 runs 14 residues. The CDR3 loop is CASSPLQGNTEAFF. In DNA, the CDR3 is TGTGCCAGCTCACCGCTACAGGGGAACACTGAAGCTTTCTTT.

The genes are TRBV4-3 and TRBJ1-4; no clear D gene. Germline V gene data show CDR1 as LGHNA and CDR2 as YSLEER. The germline V and J ends were trimmed by 2 bases and 0 bases, with 7 bases remaining between them. The CDR3 sequence is 15 residues long. This CDR3 is CASSQSVSTNEKLFF. For the CDR3, the DNA is TGCGCCAGCAGCCAATCGGTATCAACTAATGAAAAACTGTTTTTT.

The chain is built from TRBV19 and TRBJ2-5; a possible D gene is TRBD2 (6 bases). Germline V gene lookup returns CDR1 LNHDA and CDR2 SQIVND (reference sequence). Trimming took off 4 bases at V and 4 bases at J, with 7 bases between the two ends. This CDR3 region has 12 residues. This CDR3 is CASSTGVETQYF. The CDR3 DNA reads TGTGCCAGTAGTACGGGGGTAGAGACCCAGTACTTC.